These 22 T cell receptor beta chains originate from one sample sequenced in a study of cytomegalovirus exposure and HLA in healthy donors (dated by TCRdb to 2016 to 2017). The method was the immunoSEQ multiplex PCR assay. TCRdb mirrors the immuneACCESS table, restricted to in-frame sequences. Some clones are absent from its copies; in checked studies, under half trace to an unresolved V gene, and the reason for the others is unknown. The sample table lists approximately 190,000 clones, 75% to 90% of them with a count of one. The ten largest make up about 7% of the sample. Source material: PBMCs. The source of these receptors is a man aged 18 to 30 in good health and CMV-seropositive.

V is TRBV14 and J is TRBJ2-1; D unclear. V lost 0 bases, J lost 9 bases, and 12 bases lay in between. Germline-derived CDR1 and CDR2 are SGHDN and FVKESK. This CDR3 region has 14 residues. This CDR3 reads CASSQDLRVFEQFF. For the CDR3, the DNA is TGTGCCAGCAGCCAAGATTTACGGGTCTTTGAGCAGTTCTTC.

The J gene is TRBJ1-1, the V gene TRBV30; 7 nucleotides match TRBD1. V lost 1 base to trimming and J lost 5 bases; unmatched junction nucleotides: 4. Per the germline V gene, CDR1 is GTSNPN and CDR2 is SVGIG (reference sequence). This CDR3 contains 13 residues. The CDR3 reads CAWSEGAETEAFF. The CDR3 DNA sequence: TGTGCCTGGAGTGAGGGGGCGGAGACTGAAGCTTTCTTT. The full variable domain, completed using reference TRBV30 and TRBJ1-1, is SQTIHQWPATLVQPVGSPLSLECTVEGTSNPNLYWYRQAAGRGLQLLFYSVGIGQISSEVPQNLSASRPQDRQFILSSKKLLLSDSGFYLCAWSEGAETEAFFGQGTRLTVV.

This clone showed up just once. The chain has TRBV7-2 and TRBJ2-5; D perhaps matches TRBD1 (5 bases). CDR1 is SGHTA and CDR2 is FQGNSA in the germline V gene. V lost 1 base, J lost 7 bases, and 7 bases lay in between. The CDR3 extends over 12 amino acids. CDR3 bases: TGTGCCAGCAGCTTAGATCAGGGGACCCAGTACTTC. Residues: CASSLDQGTQYF.

The chain couples TRBV30 to TRBJ2-7, with D tentatively TRBD1 (6 bases). Trimming removed 3 bases from V and 3 bases from J, with 9 bases in between. This CDR3 is built from 12 residues. The germline CDR1 and CDR2 sequences are GTSNPN and SVGIG (reference sequence). The CDR3 nucleotides read TGTGCCTGGAGGGGGGACATCTACGAGCAGTACTTC. Its protein product is CAWRGDIYEQYF. The full variable domain, in which reference TRBV30 and TRBJ2-7 provide the parts outside the CDR3, is SQTIHQWPATLVQPVGSPLSLECTVEGTSNPNLYWYRQAAGRGLQLLFYSVGIGQISSEVPQNLSASRPQDRQFILSSKKLLLSDSGFYLCAWRGDIYEQYFGPGTRLTVT.

This clone is a singleton in its sample. The genes are TRBV4-2 and TRBJ2-3; 7 nucleotides agree with TRBD2. Germline CDR1 is LGHNA and CDR2 is YNFKEQ. Germline trimming cut 0 bases from V and 3 bases from J; bases unmatched to any gene: 6. The CDR3 runs 16 residues. Here the CDR3 DNA reads TGTGCCAGCAGCCAAGAAGCGGGACTGAAAACAGATACGCAGTATTTT. Translating gives CASSQEAGLKTDTQYF.

V usage is TRBV7-2 and J usage is TRBJ1-2, with 11 bases that match TRBD1. Trimming at V came to 5 bases and at J to 4 bases, leaving 6 bases not matched to a gene. This CDR3 region has 15 residues. CDR1 and CDR2 (germline): SGHTA, FQGNSA. The CDR3, as DNA: TGTGCCAGCAGCGCCGGGACAGGGGGGACCTATGGCTACACCTTC. Its translation: CASSAGTGGTYGYTF. The variable domain in full, completed from reference TRBV7-2 and TRBJ1-2, reads GAGVSQSPSNKVTEKGKDVELRCDPISGHTALYWYRQSLGQGLEFLIYFQGNSAPDKSGLPSDRFSAERTGGSVSTLTIQRTQQEDSAVYLCASSAGTGGTYGYTFGSGTRLTVV.

The chain uses TRBV19 and TRBJ2-5, with TRBD2 as a possible D gene (6 bases). This CDR3 comprises 14 residues. Germline V gene data show CDR1 as LNHDA and CDR2 as SQIVND (reference sequence). V was cut by 5 bases and J by 3 bases, with 13 bases left in between. The CDR3, as DNA: TGTGCCAGTAGTGTGGACGGGAGTAAAGAGACCCAGTACTTC. This gives the protein CASSVDGSKETQYF.

The CDR3 spells CAISSRTGGDNEQYF. The CDR3 DNA sequence: TGTGCCATCAGTTCTCGGACAGGGGGCGATAACGAGCAGTACTTC. The genes are TRBV10-3 and TRBJ2-7; 11 nucleotides line up with TRBD1. The CDR3 contains 15 residues. With 5 bases clipped from V and 5 bases from J, the junction kept 8 bases outside the gene matches. Germline values: CDR1 ENHRY, CDR2 SYGVKD.

The rearrangement joins TRBV2 to TRBJ2-5; 11 bases line up with TRBD1. The CDR3 is 17 residues long. CDR1 SNHLY and CDR2 FYNNEI come from the germline V gene. Trimming removed 8 bases from V and 2 bases from J; junction bases left unmatched: 13. The CDR3: CASGWTGGAEGQETQYF. The CDR3 DNA reads TGTGCCAGCGGATGGACAGGGGGCGCCGAGGGGCAAGAGACCCAGTACTTC.

The chain links TRBV5-1 to TRBJ2-7; D is undetermined. CDR1 is SGHRS and CDR2 is YFSETQ in the germline V gene. The CDR3 has 13 amino acids. Trimming shortened V by 2 bases and J by 0 bases, and 6 bases separated the two germline ends. The CDR3, as DNA: TGCGCCAGCAGCTTCACACCCTCCTACGAGCAGTACTTC. It specifies CASSFTPSYEQYF. The complete variable domain, with remaining parts taken from reference TRBV5-1 and TRBJ2-7, reads KAGVTQTPRYLIKTRGQQVTLSCSPISGHRSVSWYQQTPGQGLQFLFEYFSETQRNKGNFPGRFSGRQFSNSRSEMNVSTLELGDSALYLCASSFTPSYEQYFGPGTRLTVT.

This sequence joins TRBV4-1 and TRBJ2-3; a possible D gene is TRBD1 (6 bases). There are 14 residues in the CDR3. CDR1 is MGHRA and CDR2 is YSYEKL in the germline V gene. V lost 1 base and J 7 bases, leaving 12 bases between the germline ends. The CDR3 loop is CASSQGDTLHTQYF. In nucleotides, the CDR3 is TGCGCCAGCAGCCAAGGGGACACACTACATACGCAGTATTTT.

This clone has just a few counts. This chain uses TRBV27 with TRBJ1-2; TRBD1 agrees at 8 bases. Germline values: CDR1 MNHEY, CDR2 SMNVEV (reference sequence). The CDR3 is 17 amino acids. V shed 2 bases and J 1 base; nucleotides not matched to a gene: 9. The CDR3: CASSLRASDRVNYGYTF. For the CDR3, the DNA is TGTGCCAGCAGTTTAAGGGCGTCGGACAGGGTTAACTATGGCTACACCTTC.

This chain uses TRBV5-4 with TRBJ2-1; TRBD2 is a possible D gene (5 bases). Germline V gene data show CDR1 as SGHNT and CDR2 as YYREEE (reference sequence). CDR3 length equals 15 residues. Trimming left V 4 bases short and J 3 bases short, with 14 bases between. The CDR3 coding sequence is TGTGCCAGCAGCCTACAGACGAGGGTCTACAATGAGCAGTTCTTC. Its protein product is CASSLQTRVYNEQFF.

This clone occurred once. V and J are TRBV7-3 and TRBJ2-1, with 9 bases fitting TRBD2. Per the germline V gene, CDR1 is SGHTA and CDR2 is FQGTGA. With 0 bases clipped from V and 0 bases from J, the junction kept 12 bases outside the gene matches. CDR3 length: 20 residues. The CDR3 nucleotides read TGTGCCAGCAGCTTAACGGTTTGTCTAGCGGGACGTTGCTCCTACAATGAGCAGTTCTTC. This codes for CASSLTVCLAGRCSYNEQFF.

This sequence joins TRBV27 and TRBJ1-5; D unclear. The CDR3 loop spans 14 amino acids. The V end was cut by 5 bases, the J end by 2 bases, with 10 bases between. CDR1 and CDR2 (germline): MNHEY, SMNVEV (reference sequence). Written as DNA, the CDR3 is TGTGCCAGCAGTCCCCGGGTCGGCAATCAGCCCCAGCATTTT. Protein product: CASSPRVGNQPQHF.

The rearrangement uses TRBV13 and TRBJ2-3, with TRBD2 matching over 10 bases. The V segment lost 1 base and the J segment 4 bases; nucleotides outside the gene matches: 23. CDR3 length equals 22 residues. In germline, CDR1 is PRHDT, CDR2 FYEKMQ (reference sequence). The CDR3 nucleotides are TGTGCCAGCAGCTTAGAATCTCCGCTAGCGGGAGCCCCGGCCAATCTCGCAGATACGCAGTATTTT. Amino acid sequence: CASSLESPLAGAPANLADTQYF.

The V and J genes are TRBV6-6 and TRBJ2-6, with D possibly TRBD2 on 6 matching bases. Trimming left V 2 bases short and J 1 base short, with 6 bases between. The CDR3 length is 15 residues. Germline loops: CDR1 MNHNY, CDR2 SVGAGI (reference sequence). The CDR3, as DNA: TGTGCCAGCAGTTACGCGGGATCTGGGGCCAACGTCCTGACTTTC. Its translation: CASSYAGSGANVLTF.

The chain has TRBV6-5 and TRBJ1-2, with unresolved D. CDR1 and CDR2 (germline): MNHEY, SVGAGI. The V end was cut by 4 bases, the J end by 0 bases, with 9 bases between. The CDR3 runs to 14 residues. The CDR3 sequence: CASSLTWANYGYTF. CDR3 DNA sequence: TGTGCCAGCAGTTTGACTTGGGCTAACTATGGCTACACCTTC.

CDR3 coding DNA: TGCGCCAGCAGCCAAGGGATTCCTGGTGGGGGCGACGAGCAGTACTTC. This encodes CASSQGIPGGGDEQYF. J is TRBJ2-7 and V is TRBV4-3; a possible D gene is TRBD1 (6 bases). CDR1 LGHNA and CDR2 YSLEER come from the germline V gene. This CDR3 comprises 16 residues. V gave up 1 base and J gave up 5 bases, with 18 bases separating them.

In this sample, this clone turned up a few times. DNA for the CDR3: TGTGCCAGCTCACCACCAACTGCGACAGAGACCTACGAGCAGTACTTC. It translates to CASSPPTATETYEQYF. This chain joins TRBV18 and TRBJ2-7; D perhaps matches TRBD1 (5 bases). Per germline, CDR1 KGHSH and CDR2 LQKENI. Trimming removed 0 bases at V and 2 bases at J, with 14 bases between. This CDR3 comprises 16 residues.

CDR3 sequence (DNA): TGTGCCAGCAGCTGGCGGACAGGGGGGGTAGATACGCAGTATTTT. It is translated as CASSWRTGGVDTQYF. The genes are TRBV5-6 and TRBJ2-3, with 10 bases aligning to TRBD1. The CDR3 sequence is 15 residues long. The V gene end was trimmed by 3 bases and the J gene end by 5 bases; junction bases not matched to a gene: 6. CDR1 is SGHDT and CDR2 is YYEEEE in the germline V gene.

This clone was seen a single time. V and J are TRBV7-6 and TRBJ2-3, with 8 positions matching TRBD2. The germline gives CDR1 SGHVS, CDR2 FNYEAQ. The CDR3 sequence is 16 residues long. After removal of 3 bases from V and 2 bases from J, the junction contained 7 bases not matched to a gene. CDR3 sequence reads: CASSLGAGGLTDTQYF. The CDR3 bases are TGTGCCAGCAGCTTGGGGGCGGGGGGCCTCACAGATACGCAGTATTTT.